These T cell receptor beta chains were read from a single sample in a study of regulatory T cells in long-lasting Graves disease. From the multiplex PCR reads, TCRdb called clonotypes with MiXCR, one entry per CDR3 protein. The table includes 320,000 or so distinct CDR3 sequences, approximately 20% detected once. Sequences were derived from peripheral blood mononuclear cells (PBMCs), sampled at new diagnosis, from a patient treated with antithyroid drugs. The receptors were gathered from a female donor with Graves disease. CDR3s include the opening cysteine and the closing phenylalanine or tryptophan. D genes are given only for firm matches. Expanded clones get a size class; other rows say once, few or many, or leave the size out.

j_call d_call v_call clone_size cdr3_nt cdr3_aa
TRBJ2-1 - TRBV6-5 few TGTGCCAGCAGTTACGAGTGGGGCAGAGAAGATGAGCAGTTCTTC CASSYEWGREDEQFF
TRBJ1-1 TRBD1 TRBV12-3/TRBV12-4 many TGTGCCAGCAGGGAACAGGGGGTGAACACTGAAGCTTTCTTT CASREQGVNTEAFF
TRBJ1-1 - TRBV3-1 - TGTGCCAGCAGCCAACAGGGTCGGAACACTGAAGCTTTCTTT CASSQQGRNTEAFF
TRBJ2-5 - TRBV11-3 many TGTGCCAGCAGCTTAGACAGGGTGGAGGAGACCCAGTACTTC CASSLDRVEETQYF
TRBJ2-1 - TRBV7-9 many TGTGCCAGCAGCTCCACTGGGGATGAGCAGTTCTTC CASSSTGDEQFF
TRBJ2-5 - TRBV7-3 - TGTGCCAGCAGCTACAGGACAGAAGAGACCCAGTACTTC CASSYRTEETQYF
TRBJ2-2 - TRBV5-1 few TGCGCCAGCAGCCCGATCCCGGACAGTTCGAACACCGGGGAGCTGTTTTTT CASSPIPDSSNTGELFF
TRBJ2-1 TRBD2 TRBV11-3 many TGTGCCAGCAGCCAATGGACTAGCACTGAGCAGTTCTTC CASSQWTSTEQFF
TRBJ2-3 TRBD2 TRBV7-6 many TGTGCCAGCAGCCTTACTAGCGGGAGACCATATACGCAGTATTTT CASSLTSGRPYTQYF
TRBJ2-3 TRBD2 TRBV4-1 - TGCGCCAGCAGCCAAGAAGGGAGCGGGAGGGGCACAGATACGCAGTATTTT CASSQEGSGRGTDTQYF
TRBJ1-4 - TRBV9 many TGTGCCAGCAGCGTAGCAGGGGCTGCTAATGAAAAACTGTTTTTT CASSVAGAANEKLFF
TRBJ2-7 TRBD2 TRBV7-9 few TGTGCCAGCAATCTAGACGAGACTAGCGGCTCCTACGAGCAGTACTTC CASNLDETSGSYEQYF
TRBJ2-1 TRBD1 TRBV12-3/TRBV12-4 - TGTGCCAGCAGTTCGGACAGGGCTAGGGAGCAGTTCTTC CASSSDRAREQFF
TRBJ2-7 - TRBV30 - TGTGCCTGCCTCGGGGCCCTCTACGAGCAGTACTTC CACLGALYEQYF
TRBJ2-5 TRBD1 TRBV12-5 many TGTGCTAGTGCCCGCTGGACAGGGGGGGGAGAGACCCAGTACTTC CASARWTGGGETQYF
TRBJ2-2 - TRBV13 many TGTGCCAGCAGCCCGCGAGGGTTTCTTACCGGGGAGCTGTTTTTT CASSPRGFLTGELFF
TRBJ2-1 - TRBV9 - TGTGCCAGCAGCCCGGGACTGAGTCACCTTGGGTGGCAGTTCTTC CASSPGLSHLGWQFF
TRBJ1-4 - TRBV6-5 many TGTGCCAGCAGTTACCGCAGTCCGAACGAACTTGATGAAAAACTGTTTTTT CASSYRSPNELDEKLFF
TRBJ1-5 - TRBV12-3/TRBV12-4 - TGTGCCAGCAGTACCCGTGTCTTCAGAGGCAATCAGCCCCAGCATTTT CASSTRVFRGNQPQHF
TRBJ2-1 - TRBV5-1 many TGTGCCAGCAGCCCGGACACAAGCTCCTACAATGAGCAGTTCTTC CASSPDTSSYNEQFF
TRBJ2-5 - TRBV19 many TGTGCCAGTAGTCCAAGCCCAGCCCAAGAGACCCAGTACTTC CASSPSPAQETQYF
TRBJ2-3 - TRBV28 many TGTGCCAGCAGAACTCAACTAGTCGGGGGATTCACAGATACGCAGTATTTT CASRTQLVGGFTDTQYF
TRBJ2-1 - TRBV10-3 many TGTGCCATCAGTGAGTCTGAAGGGGCACACCCCATAGAGCAGTTCTTC CAISESEGAHPIEQFF
TRBJ2-1 - TRBV2 many TGTGCCAGCAAGGCCGGGATGAATGAGCAGTTCTTC CASKAGMNEQFF
TRBJ2-5 TRBD2 TRBV5-1 many TGCGCCAGCAGCGGGGGGACTAGCGGGAGTGGTTCTGAGGAGACCCAGTACTTC CASSGGTSGSGSEETQYF
TRBJ2-5 TRBD2 TRBV20-1 many TGCAGTGCTAGAGACCCGGGGGGAGAGACCCAGTACTTC CSARDPGGETQYF
TRBJ2-7 TRBD2 TRBV11-1 many TGTGCCAGCAGCCTTGTAGCGGGAGGGGTCTACGAGCAGTACTTC CASSLVAGGVYEQYF
TRBJ1-1 TRBD1 TRBV12-3/TRBV12-4 few TGTGCCAGCAGTAACAGGGGGCTCATGAACACTGAAGCTTTCTTT CASSNRGLMNTEAFF
TRBJ2-7 - TRBV7-9 many TGTGCCAGCAGTCCCCTTACCGAGCAGTACTTC CASSPLTEQYF
TRBJ1-5 - TRBV12-3/TRBV12-4 many TGTGCCAGCAGGTCCGGGGCCGACCTCAATCAGCCCCAGCATTTT CASRSGADLNQPQHF
TRBJ2-6 - TRBV7-9 many TGTGCCAGCAGCTTACCTGGGGCCAACGTCCTGACTTTC CASSLPGANVLTF
TRBJ2-3 TRBD2 TRBV20-1 many TGCAGCCATAAACTAGCGGGAAGGACAGATACGCAGTATTTT CSHKLAGRTDTQYF
TRBJ2-1 TRBD2 TRBV27 many TGTGCCAGCAGTTTCGATCCGCGTCGCAGGGGACTAGCCTACAATGAGCAGTTCTTC CASSFDPRRRGLAYNEQFF
TRBJ2-3 TRBD1 TRBV12-3/TRBV12-4 few TGTGCCAGCGCGGACAGGGGGTTAGCAGATACGCAGTATTTT CASADRGLADTQYF
TRBJ2-1 TRBD2 TRBV2 - TGTGCCAGCACCGCAATGCTAGCGGGAGGCTTTTACAATGAGCAGTTCTTC CASTAMLAGGFYNEQFF
TRBJ1-4 - TRBV12-3/TRBV12-4 many TGTGCCAGCAGCCCTCAGGGAGCTAATGAAAAACTGTTTTTT CASSPQGANEKLFF
TRBJ1-2 - TRBV7-8 many TGTGCCAGCAGCTTGTCGGACCAACTGGGCTACACCTTC CASSLSDQLGYTF
TRBJ2-6 TRBD1 TRBV20-1 many TGCAGTGCTAGTACGGGACAGGACAACTCCGGGGCCAACGTCCTGACTTTC CSASTGQDNSGANVLTF
TRBJ2-1 - TRBV12-3/TRBV12-4 - TGTGCCAGCAAACGACAGAACTCCTACAATGATCAGTCCTTC CASKRQNSYNDQSF
TRBJ1-1 TRBD1 TRBV20-1 few TGCAGTGCTAGAGCCGGGACAGGGTGGGGGACTGAAGCTTTCTTT CSARAGTGWGTEAFF
TRBJ2-2 - TRBV6-1 - TGTGCCAGCAGTAACAGGGGGGGAAACTTATACACCGGGGAGCTGTTTTTT CASSNRGGNLYTGELFF
TRBJ1-1 - TRBV7-9 many TGTGCCAGCAGCTTTATCAACACTGAAGCTTTCTTT CASSFINTEAFF
TRBJ1-1 TRBD1 TRBV9 many TGTGCCAGCAGCATTATTACAGGGGATGACACTGAAGCTTTCTTT CASSIITGDDTEAFF
TRBJ2-3 - TRBV7-8 many TGTGCCAGCAGCTTAGAGGGGATGGCAGATACGCAGTATTTT CASSLEGMADTQYF
TRBJ1-1 - TRBV28 many TGTGCCAGCAGTTTACGGGGGCCAAACACTGAAGCTTTCTTT CASSLRGPNTEAFF
TRBJ2-2 - TRBV6-1 many TGTGCCAGCAGAAGACTAGAGTTCGGGATCGGGGAGCTGTTTTTT CASRRLEFGIGELFF
TRBJ2-5 - TRBV7-9 many TGTGCCAGCAGCGGCACGGGACACTTGGAGACCCAGTACTTC CASSGTGHLETQYF
TRBJ2-7 - TRBV3-1 many TGTGCCAGCAGCCAAAATCCACTAGCCGCCTACGAGCAGTACTTC CASSQNPLAAYEQYF
TRBJ2-1 TRBD2 TRBV2 many TGTGCCAGATGGGGGAAGGGACTAGCGTCTAGTCTGTACAATGAGCAGTTCTTC CARWGKGLASSLYNEQFF
TRBJ2-1 - TRBV11-2 many TGTGCCAGCAGCCTTGGGGTGGTTACCTACAATGAGCAGTTCTTC CASSLGVVTYNEQFF
TRBJ2-1 TRBD1 TRBV10-3 - TGTGCCATCAGCCAGGGACAGGGGAGGAATGAGCAGTTCTTC CAISQGQGRNEQFF
TRBJ2-7 - TRBV7-8 many TGTGCCAGCAGCTTAGATGGCGTAAGCGGGCCCTCCTACGAGCAGTACTTC CASSLDGVSGPSYEQYF
TRBJ2-3 TRBD2 TRBV30 many TGTGCCTGGAAGCTGGGTGGGACTAGCGGAAGCACAGATACGCAGTATTTT CAWKLGGTSGSTDTQYF
TRBJ2-5 TRBD1 TRBV2 many TGTGCCAGCAGCCCTCAGGGGGCAGGGGAGACCCAGTACTTC CASSPQGAGETQYF
TRBJ2-5 - TRBV30 many TGTGCCTGGAGCAACCTAGGAGGGGAGACCCAGTACTTC CAWSNLGGETQYF
TRBJ2-7 - TRBV27 many TGTGCCAGCAGTTATAGCGCCCGTGTGGCGCAGTACTTC CASSYSARVAQYF
TRBJ1-5 - TRBV15 few TGTGCCACCAGCAGAGATCTCTCTGCTTATAGCAATCAGCCCCAGCATTTT CATSRDLSAYSNQPQHF